The table lists the clone carrying this T cell receptor (beta chain) with a count of one. This sample was included in a study of blood T cell repertoires in COVID-19. Study in general: There were acute and convalescent COVID-19 samples, and they came from the United States, Italy and Spain. PBMCs, B-cell-depleted T cells, or T cells provided the cDNA or gDNA that made up the material.

The J segment lost 2 bases and the V segment lost 1 base, leaving 7 bases of the junction unmatched. The germline CDR1 and CDR2 sequences are LGHDT and YNNKEL (reference sequence). The CDR3 has 17 residues. Under the authors' procedure: Estimation of nucleated cell counts was performed using reference gene primer amplification. Using immunoSEQ multiplex PCR, the repertoire was profiled, and TCRdb retains in-frame clones only, with some absent. The D gene and trimming were derived from the DNA, and the V and J assignments and clone size from that table. Among roughly 100,000 clones, about 72% were seen once, and the ten largest hold 7.5% to 10%.

The sequencing sample was made of peripheral blood. The chain combines TRBV3-1 (or the pseudogene TRBV3-2) with TRBJ2-2, with TRBD1 matching 7 bases. The TCR was taken from a man aged 55 to 70 with active or convalescent COVID-19. The CDR3 bases are TGTGCCAGCAGCCAAGTAATGACAGGGCTAAACACCGGGGAGCTGTTTTTT. Its translation: CASSQVMTGLNTGELFF.